One and the same sample provided the 21 T cell receptor beta chains below, sequenced in a study of cytomegalovirus exposure and HLA in healthy donors. The primer mix had 60 Vbeta and 13 Jbeta primers. Clones were read by immunoSEQ multiplex PCR, and TCRdb kept only the in-frame ones, dropping some. This table holds 95,000 to 150,000 clones, approximately 84% found once. Sequences were obtained from PBMCs. The receptor set was obtained from a man aged 18 to 29 in good health and CMV-seropositive.

The V gene is TRBV9, the J gene TRBJ2-2; 7 bases line up with TRBD2. Germline V gives CDR1 SGDLS, CDR2 YYNGEE. The CDR3 loop spans 15 amino acids. J gave up 2 bases and V 0 bases, and 1 base lay outside the gene matches. The CDR3 region is CASSVASGNTGELFF. In nucleotides, the CDR3 is TGTGCCAGCAGCGTAGCTAGCGGAAACACCGGGGAGCTGTTTTTT.

A note on this clone: One junction end disagrees with the germline gene, perhaps due to a read error. The V and J genes are TRBV30 and TRBJ2-4; D remains ambiguous. This CDR3 is built from 14 residues. Germline V gene sequence: CDR1 GTSNPN, CDR2 SVGIG (reference sequence). In DNA, the CDR3 is TGTGCCTGGAGTGTATTCGTAGGCGGCAACATTCGGTACTTC. Its protein product is CAWSVFVGGNIRYF.

V gene TRBV4-1 combines with J gene TRBJ2-3, with 9 bases that match TRBD2. The J segment lost 6 bases and the V segment lost 4 bases, leaving 14 bases of the junction unmatched. The CDR3 covers 17 residues. From germline, CDR1 is MGHRA and CDR2 YSYEKL. The CDR3 sequence: CASSRGGLAGVSDTQYF. CDR3 nucleotide sequence: TGCGCCAGCAGCCGGGGCGGATTAGCGGGGGTATCGGATACGCAGTATTTT.

This clone appeared once. The rearrangement joins TRBV5-8 to TRBJ2-3, with a possible D match to TRBD1 (5 bases). The CDR3 has 12 amino acids. V shed 1 base and J shed 7 bases, with 7 bases lying between them. The germline V gene encodes CDR1 SGHTS and CDR2 YDEGEE. The CDR3 spells CASSLSGNTQYF. The DNA for the CDR3 is TGTGCCAGCAGCTTGTCAGGGAATACGCAGTATTTT.

The gene calls are TRBV6-5 and TRBJ2-5; a weak D match, TRBD2 (6 bases). The CDR3 spans 14 residues. Trimming removed 8 bases at V and 4 bases at J, with 17 bases between. Germline CDR1 and CDR2: MNHEY and SVGAGI. The CDR3 sequence is CASRRSTGVETQYF. CDR3 coding DNA: TGTGCCAGCCGACGATCGACGGGGGTAGAGACCCAGTACTTC.

The rearrangement links TRBV19 to TRBJ1-1, with 7 bases lining up with TRBD1. Germline CDR1 reads LNHDA; CDR2 reads SQIVND (reference sequence). This CDR3 has 18 residues. V trimming: 1 base; J trimming: 3 bases; junction bases outside the gene matches: 14. This CDR3 is CASSIAPQGWGKDTEAFF. CDR3 in DNA: TGTGCCAGTAGTATAGCGCCACAGGGGTGGGGTAAGGACACTGAAGCTTTCTTT.

The sample holds a few counts of this clone. The rearrangement joins TRBV5-6 to TRBJ2-3; 9 nucleotides line up with TRBD1. Trimming cost V 10 bases and J 5 bases; bases outside gene matches: 14. This CDR3 is built from 15 residues. Germline-derived CDR1 and CDR2 are SGHDT and YYEEEE. The CDR3 here is CADSPGTGFGDTQYF. CDR3 nucleotides: TGTGCCGACAGTCCCGGGACAGGGTTTGGAGATACGCAGTATTTT.

CDR3 nucleotide sequence: TGTGCCTGGAGTGTGGGTGCGGGGGGGCCTACAGATACGCAGTATTTT. Translated: CAWSVGAGGPTDTQYF. The rearrangement joins TRBV30 to TRBJ2-3; 9 bases line up with TRBD2. With 0 bases clipped from V and 3 bases from J, the junction kept 7 bases outside the gene matches. Per the germline V gene, CDR1 is GTSNPN and CDR2 is SVGIG (reference sequence). This CDR3 has 16 amino acids.

The V gene is TRBV7-8, the J gene TRBJ1-4, with TRBD1 matching over 8 bases. The CDR3 has 15 residues. CDR1 SGHVS and CDR2 FQNEAQ come from the germline V gene. After removal of 5 bases from V and 7 bases from J, the junction contained 9 bases not matched to a gene. CDR3 nucleotides: TGTGCCAGCAGCATTCGGACAGGGTCGGGTGAAAAACTGTTTTTT. The encoded protein is CASSIRTGSGEKLFF.

As regards this clone: Other DNA sequences in the sample encode the same CDR3. The chain combines TRBV7-9 with TRBJ2-2; no reliable D call. Trimming removed 4 bases from V and 2 bases from J, with 8 bases in between. Per the germline V gene, CDR1 is SEHNR and CDR2 is FQNEAQ (reference sequence). This CDR3 comprises 14 residues. CDR3 DNA sequence: TGTGCCAGCAGCTCACTTGCAAACACCGGGGAGCTGTTTTTT. Translating it yields CASSSLANTGELFF.

Details on this clone: Other DNA sequences from this sample encode an identical CDR3 as well. The chain links TRBV5-6 to TRBJ1-5, with 9 bases lining up with TRBD1. This CDR3 region has 18 residues. J gave up 5 bases and V 4 bases, and 16 bases lay outside the gene matches. CDR1 is SGHDT, CDR2 YYEEEE, per germline. CDR3 in amino acids: CASSGATGGERGDQPQHF. The CDR3 DNA reads TGTGCCAGCAGCGGGGCGACAGGGGGGGAAAGGGGGGATCAGCCCCAGCATTTT.

The chain couples TRBV29-1 to TRBJ2-1, with 10 positions matching TRBD1. CDR3 length: 15 amino acids. The germline V gene encodes CDR1 SQVTM and CDR2 ANQGSEA. J lost 8 bases, V lost 6 bases, and 13 bases had no gene match. The CDR3 nucleotides read TGCAGCGTGGACCGCCGGGACAGGGGTCAAGATGAGCAGTTCTTC. It specifies CSVDRRDRGQDEQFF.

With regard to this clone: The same CDR3 also results from other DNA sequences found in this sample. The chain carries TRBV7-2 and TRBJ1-2, with 7 bases fitting TRBD1. This CDR3 contains 14 residues. The V gene's germline CDR1 is SGHTA and CDR2 FQGNSA. With 4 bases clipped from V and 4 bases from J, the junction kept 6 bases outside the gene matches. The CDR3 region has the DNA TGTGCCAGCAGCTCAACCGGGACAGCCTATGGCTACACCTTC. Amino acids: CASSSTGTAYGYTF.

This clone appeared once. The chain combines TRBV27 with TRBJ1-6, with D perhaps TRBD1 (6 bases). V lost 7 bases, J lost 15 bases, and 16 bases lay in between. The CDR3 extends over 12 amino acids. CDR1 and CDR2 (germline): MNHEY, SMNVEV (reference sequence). As DNA, the CDR3 is TGTGCCAGCACTAAGACCCAGGGGCGCCTCCACTTT. Translation: CASTKTQGRLHF.

Only a few counts were recorded for this clone. The rearrangement uses TRBV5-4 and TRBJ2-7; TRBD1 might be the D (5 bases). The CDR3 is made up of 14 amino acids. Germline CDR1 reads SGHNT; CDR2 reads YYREEE (reference sequence). Trimming took off 0 bases at V and 6 bases at J, with 13 bases between the two ends. The CDR3 reads CASSLGPAGSEQYF. The CDR3 DNA follows: TGTGCCAGCAGCTTGGGCCCCGCAGGGTCCGAGCAGTACTTC.

The CDR3 loop is CASTTPGLRDTEAFF. The CDR3 DNA follows: TGTGCCAGCACCACTCCGGGATTGAGGGACACTGAAGCTTTCTTT. V usage is TRBV5-5 and J usage is TRBJ1-1; D gene unclear. This CDR3 spans 15 amino acids. Germline V gene sequence: CDR1 SGHKS, CDR2 YYEKEE (reference sequence). V was cut by 6 bases and J by 3 bases, with 18 bases left in between.

This clone was picked up a small number of times. The chain uses TRBV6-5 and TRBJ1-2; D unclear. This CDR3 is built from 13 residues. V dropped 6 bases and J dropped 4 bases, with 12 bases sitting between them. Per germline, CDR1 MNHEY and CDR2 SVGAGI. The CDR3 sequence: CASSPDFTYGYTF. For the CDR3, the DNA is TGTGCCAGCAGCCCCGACTTTACCTATGGCTACACCTTC.

The chain recombines TRBV2 with TRBJ2-5; possibly TRBD2 for D (6 bases). V was clipped by 4 bases and J by 5 bases, with 11 bases between them. There are 13 residues in the CDR3. The V gene's germline CDR1 is SNHLY and CDR2 FYNNEI. The CDR3 loop is CASSVLGGETQYF. The CDR3, as DNA: TGTGCCAGCAGTGTCCTGGGAGGCGAGACCCAGTACTTC.

This clone has more than one count but fewer than ten. This rearrangement joins TRBV5-1 to TRBJ2-1, with D tentatively TRBD2 (6 bases). Germline V gene sequence: CDR1 SGHRS, CDR2 YFSETQ. The ends were cut back, 5 bases at V and 0 bases at J, with 12 bases in the middle. The CDR3 has 15 amino acids. The CDR3, as DNA: TGCGCCAGCAGGGAGGGCTTGAGCTCCTACAATGAGCAGTTCTTC. It codes for CASREGLSSYNEQFF. Variable domain in full (rest from reference TRBV5-1 and TRBJ2-1): KAGVTQTPRYLIKTRGQQVTLSCSPISGHRSVSWYQQTPGQGLQFLFEYFSETQRNKGNFPGRFSGRQFSNSRSEMNVSTLELGDSALYLCASREGLSSYNEQFFGPGTRLTVL.

This rearrangement joins TRBV27 to TRBJ2-7, with D perhaps TRBD2 (6 bases). V gave up 5 bases and J gave up 4 bases, with 15 bases separating them. The CDR3 spans 14 residues. Germline assignment: CDR1 MNHEY and CDR2 SMNVEV (reference sequence). The CDR3 sequence is CASSKLAPRYEQYF. CDR3 in DNA: TGTGCCAGCAGTAAACTAGCCCCGCGTTACGAGCAGTACTTC.

A single count supports this clone. V gene TRBV11-3 combines with J gene TRBJ2-5; the D gene is possibly TRBD1 (6 bases). The V gene lost 5 bases and the J gene lost 3 bases, with 10 bases spanning the gap. The CDR3 loop spans 13 amino acids. The germline CDR1 and CDR2 sequences are SGHNT and YENEEA. CDR3 sequence: CASSPGQKETQYF. CDR3 in DNA: TGTGCCAGCAGCCCAGGACAGAAAGAGACCCAGTACTTC. The full variable domain, in which reference TRBV11-3 and TRBJ2-5 provide the parts outside the CDR3, is EAGVVQSPRYKIIEKKQPVAFWCNPISGHNTLYWYLQNLGQGPELLIRYENEEAVDDSQLPKDRFSAERLKGVDSTLKIQPAELGDSAVYLCASSPGQKETQYFGPGTRLLVL.